The sample holds many counts of the clone carrying this T cell receptor beta chain. The antigen is unknown. V gave up 5 bases and J gave up 0 bases, with 5 bases separating them. This CDR3 is 12 amino acids long. Germline CDR1 is MNHNS and CDR2 is SASEGT. Molecular barcoding with unique molecular identifiers was used for the TCRbeta library. TCRdb ran MiXCR on the PCR reads and lists one entry per CDR3 protein. The table has over 450,000 distinct CDR3 sequences, 10% to 13% seen once. This entry belongs to a study of T-cell reconstitution after alpha-beta-depleted transplantation in children. Study-level results: TCRbeta diversity was high at day 60 in some patients (a result of surviving recipient T cells and thymic progenitors). Several hundred expanded graft clones reportedly supplied alpha-beta T cells about two months after transplant.

The origin of this receptor is a child aged 2-15 years with inherited bone marrow failure, due to receive a stem cell transplant. This specimen was PBMCs, taken before TCRalphabeta/CD19-depleted stem cell transplant. The V call is TRBV6-1, the J call TRBJ2-7, with unresolved D. In DNA, the CDR3 is TGTGCCAGCAGTAAGGGCTCCTACGAGCAGTACTTC. The encoded protein is CASSKGSYEQYF.